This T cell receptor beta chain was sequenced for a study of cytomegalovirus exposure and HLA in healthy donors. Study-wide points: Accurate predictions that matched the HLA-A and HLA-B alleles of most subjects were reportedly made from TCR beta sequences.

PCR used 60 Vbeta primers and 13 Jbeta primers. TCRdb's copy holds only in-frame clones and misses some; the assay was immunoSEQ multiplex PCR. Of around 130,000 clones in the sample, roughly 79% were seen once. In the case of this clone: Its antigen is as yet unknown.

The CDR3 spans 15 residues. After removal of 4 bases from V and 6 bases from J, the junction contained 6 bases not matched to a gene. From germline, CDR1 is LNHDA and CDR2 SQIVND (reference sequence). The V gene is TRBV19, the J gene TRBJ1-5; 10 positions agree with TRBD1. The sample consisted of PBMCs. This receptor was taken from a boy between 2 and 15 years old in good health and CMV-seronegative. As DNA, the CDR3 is TGTGCCAGTAGTACCCTGACAGGGGGCGTTCAGCCCCAGCATTTT. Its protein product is CASSTLTGGVQPQHF. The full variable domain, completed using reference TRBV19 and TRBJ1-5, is DGGITQSPKYLFRKEGQNVTLSCEQNLNHDAMYWYRQDPGQGLRLIYYSQIVNDFQKGDIAEGYSVSREKKESFPLTVTSAQKNPTAFYLCASSTLTGGVQPQHFGDGTRLSIL.